This entry lists 27 T cell receptor beta chains sequenced from one sample in a study of blood T cells in healthy people across ages (dated by TCRdb to between 2015 and 2016). The library was prepared using 5' RACE. The data were produced on an Illumina HiSeq 2500. A second about 6 to 11 cycle PCR used a sample-barcoded 5' primer and a J-beta primer mix. Starting from the raw public reads, TCRdb applied fastp trimming at Q25, assembled clones with MiXCR and retained in-frame beta chains. Rows are combined by CDR3 protein, so each entry shows the most common genes and DNA. This sample comprises some 900,000 distinct CDR3 sequences, 45% to 50% of them detected only once. The ten largest clones represent around an eighth of the sample. The specimen was blood. The receptors here all came from a man aged 25 to 40 in good health.

CDR3 amino acids: CASRDRGENTEAFF. Here the CDR3 DNA reads TGTGCCAGCAGGGACAGGGGAGAGAACACTGAAGCTTTCTTT. The chain carries TRBV27 and TRBJ1-1, with 9 bases identical to TRBD1. Germline loops: CDR1 MNHEY, CDR2 SMNVEV (reference sequence). V was clipped by 6 bases and J by 1 base; unmatched bases: 3. CDR3 size: 14 residues.

The chain uses TRBV28 and TRBJ1-1; 7 bases are a match to TRBD1. Germline values: CDR1 MDHEN, CDR2 SYDVKM. V was pared by 6 bases and J by 11 bases, with 9 bases of the junction left unmatched. The CDR3 spans 12 residues. CDR3 nucleotides: TGTGCCAGCAGCCAGACAGGGTTGACTGCTTTCTTT. Translating it yields CASSQTGLTAFF.

The genes are TRBV3-1 and TRBJ2-1, with D possibly TRBD2 on 7 matching bases. The CDR3 sequence is 16 residues long. Germline CDR1 is LGHDT and CDR2 is YNNKEL (reference sequence). V dropped 2 bases and J dropped 1 base, with 12 bases sitting between them. DNA of the CDR3: TGTGCCAGCAGCCAAATAGGGGGGGTTTCCTACAATGAGCAGTTCTTC. Translated: CASSQIGGVSYNEQFF.

This clonotype has at least ten counts. This chain uses TRBV29-1 with TRBJ2-1, with 7 bases aligning to TRBD2. Germline V gene lookup returns CDR1 SQVTM and CDR2 ANQGSEA. Trimming took 6 bases from V and 6 from J; bases not matched to a gene: 8. The CDR3 loop spans 13 amino acids. CDR3 loop: CSVSSGLTNEQFF. In DNA form, the CDR3 reads TGCAGCGTCTCTAGCGGCCTTACCAATGAGCAGTTCTTC.

The chain uses TRBV20-1 and TRBJ1-5; possible D gene TRBD1, 5 bases. V was cut by 3 bases and J by 0 bases, with 9 bases left in between. Germline assignment: CDR1 DFQATT and CDR2 SNEGSKA (reference sequence). This CDR3 has 14 residues. The CDR3, as DNA: TGCAGTGCTAGGGGGCCGAATAGCAATCAGCCCCAGCATTTT. Encoded protein: CSARGPNSNQPQHF.

The chain recombines TRBV7-2 with TRBJ2-5; D gene ambiguous. CDR1 is SGHTA, CDR2 FQGNSA, per germline. Trimming cost V 3 bases and J 7 bases, with 6 bases left between them. This CDR3 region has 11 residues. The CDR3 region has the DNA TGTGCCAGCAGCTTTCAGACGACCCAGTACTTC. Translation gives CASSFQTTQYF.

This clonotype was observed at least ten times. This chain connects TRBV12-3 or TRBV12-4 to TRBJ1-1, with TRBD1 as a possible D gene (5 bases). This CDR3 spans 13 amino acids. V dropped 8 bases and J dropped 1 base, with 11 bases sitting between them. The CDR3 is CASSFDRNTEAFF. In DNA, the CDR3 is TGTGCCAGCTCATTTGACAGGAACACTGAAGCTTTCTTT.

This sequence joins TRBV6-6 and TRBJ1-6; 10 positions agree with TRBD1. The CDR3 is 14 residues long. From germline, CDR1 is MNHNY and CDR2 SVGAGI (reference sequence). Trimming took 7 bases from V and 9 from J; bases not matched to a gene: 6. The CDR3 DNA follows: TGTGCCAGCACTCTCGGACAGGGGGGTTCACCCCTCCACTTT. This translates into CASTLGQGGSPLHF.

This clonotype has only a few counts. The V gene is TRBV5-1, the J gene TRBJ2-3; D unresolved. CDR3 length: 15 residues. Germline CDR1 SGHRS, CDR2 YFSETQ. Trimming took off 0 bases at V and 0 bases at J, with 8 bases between the two ends. The DNA for the CDR3 is TGCGCCAGCAGCTTGGCCGGGCAAAGCACAGATACGCAGTATTTT. Its protein is CASSLAGQSTDTQYF.

This sequence joins TRBV2 and TRBJ2-1; 7 positions match TRBD1. CDR1 is SNHLY and CDR2 is FYNNEI in the germline V gene. This CDR3 spans 16 amino acids. Trimming took 7 bases from V and 5 from J; bases not matched to a gene: 14. The CDR3 loop reads CASKHQDRQGDNEQFF. CDR3 in DNA: TGTGCCAGCAAACATCAAGACAGACAGGGCGACAATGAGCAGTTCTTC.

The chain couples TRBV6-2 or TRBV6-3 to TRBJ2-7; 7 bases are a match to TRBD1. With 7 bases clipped from V and 3 bases from J, the junction kept 6 bases outside the gene matches. Germline assignment: CDR1 MNHEY and CDR2 SVGEGT. The CDR3 runs to 13 residues. The CDR3 loop is CASTGTEDYEQYF. The CDR3 region has the DNA TGTGCCAGCACTGGGACAGAGGACTACGAGCAGTACTTC.

This chain connects TRBV20-1 to TRBJ1-4; D is ambiguous. Trimming pared 4 bases from V and 4 bases from J, leaving 7 bases between. CDR1 and CDR2 from the germline V gene are DFQATT and SNEGSKA (reference sequence). This CDR3 contains 12 residues. The CDR3 DNA reads TGCAGTGCTATCGGCAGTAATGAAAAACTGTTTTTT. As protein: CSAIGSNEKLFF.

This chain connects TRBV29-1 to TRBJ1-2; tentatively, D is TRBD1 (6 bases). There are 12 residues in the CDR3. Trimming took 7 bases from V and 8 from J, leaving 17 bases between them. CDR1 SQVTM and CDR2 ANQGSEA come from the germline V gene. The chain's CDR3 is CSAPPGARGYTF. In DNA, the CDR3 is TGCAGCGCTCCTCCAGGGGCGCGGGGCTACACCTTC.

The rearrangement uses TRBV2 and TRBJ1-4, with TRBD1 matching 7 bases. Germline CDR1 is SNHLY and CDR2 is FYNNEI. V lost 6 bases to trimming and J lost 1 base; unmatched junction nucleotides: 8. The CDR3 is 16 amino acids. CDR3 sequence: CASSATGVGTNEKLFF. Here the CDR3 DNA reads TGTGCCAGCAGCGCCACAGGGGTCGGAACTAATGAAAAACTGTTTTTT. Full variable domain (rest looked up from reference TRBV2 and TRBJ1-4): EPEVTQTPSHQVTQMGQEVILRCVPISNHLYFYWYRQILGQKVEFLVSFYNNEISEKSEIFDDQFSVERPDGSNFTLKIRSTKLEDSAMYFCASSATGVGTNEKLFFGSGTQLSVL.

This clonotype has a handful of counts. This chain links TRBV21-1 with TRBJ1-2; TRBD1, the table's D call, lacks a check against the DNA. TRBV21-1 is assigned pseudogene status. This CDR3 has 14 residues. CDR3 DNA sequence: TGTGCCAGCAGTGGGACAGGGCGCAACTATGGCTACACCTTC. It yields the protein CASSGTGRNYGYTF.

Written as DNA, the CDR3 is TGCAGTGCGCAAACTAGCGGGGGGGCTGGAGATACGCAGTATTTT. This encodes CSAQTSGGAGDTQYF. The chain is built from TRBV20-1 and TRBJ2-3; 13 nucleotides line up with TRBD2. Germline V gene sequence: CDR1 DFQATT, CDR2 SNEGSKA (reference sequence). CDR3 length: 15 amino acids. Trimming took 6 bases from V and 5 from J; bases not matched to a gene: 8.

The chain uses TRBV4-2 and TRBJ1-5, with D possibly matching TRBD1 (5 bases). This CDR3 has 16 amino acids. The V end was cut by 0 bases, the J end by 8 bases, with 17 bases between. CDR1 and CDR2 (germline): LGHNA, YNFKEQ. The CDR3 DNA is TGTGCCAGCAGCCAAGATTACGGGCAGGGAAGCGAGCCCCAGCATTTT. Protein sequence: CASSQDYGQGSEPQHF.

V gene TRBV20-1 combines with J gene TRBJ2-3; TRBD2 might be the D (5 bases). V gave up 3 bases and J gave up 1 base, with 11 bases separating them. The CDR3 is 14 residues long. CDR1 is DFQATT and CDR2 is SNEGSKA in the germline V gene (reference sequence). CDR3 protein: CSASRRGGTDTQYF. The DNA of the CDR3 is TGCAGTGCTAGTAGACGGGGAGGCACAGATACGCAGTATTTT.

The gene calls are TRBV7-9 and TRBJ1-2; D might be TRBD1 (6 bases). Germline V lookup: CDR1 SEHNR, CDR2 FQNEAQ (reference sequence). The ends were cut back, 6 bases at V and 4 bases at J, with 15 bases in the middle. This CDR3 is 14 amino acids long. DNA of the CDR3: TGTGCCAGCAGTCCCCGACAGGACCTCTATGGCTACACCTTC. It specifies CASSPRQDLYGYTF.

The gene calls are TRBV30 and TRBJ2-7, with D perhaps matching TRBD1 or TRBD2 (5 bases each). V dropped 2 bases and J dropped 1 base, with 12 bases sitting between them. Per germline, CDR1 GTSNPN and CDR2 SVGIG (reference sequence). The CDR3 consists of 14 residues. In DNA, the CDR3 is TGTGCCTGGAGTCCGCCGGGACGGTCCTACGAGCAGTACTTC. Protein: CAWSPPGRSYEQYF.

This clonotype was observed a few times. This chain connects TRBV5-1 to TRBJ1-2, with 7 nucleotides matching TRBD1. Germline V gives CDR1 SGHRS, CDR2 YFSETQ. The trim removed 4 bases at V and 6 bases at J, leaving 6 bases unmatched. The CDR3 runs to 13 residues. CDR3 sequence: CASSNWDSDGYTF. The CDR3 region has the DNA TGCGCCAGCAGCAATTGGGACAGCGATGGCTACACCTTC.

This clonotype was recorded at least ten times. This chain links TRBV4-1 with TRBJ1-2; unclear D gene. The CDR3 has 14 amino acids. Trimming shortened V by 3 bases and J by 8 bases, and 16 bases separated the two germline ends. From germline, CDR1 is MGHRA and CDR2 YSYEKL. The CDR3 DNA reads TGCGCCAGCAGCCAGGCGACTTCCCCAAAGGGCTACACCTTC. Its translation: CASSQATSPKGYTF.

This clonotype was counted only a few times. The chain uses TRBV7-8 and TRBJ2-1; D is uncertain. The germline V gene has CDR1 SGHVS and CDR2 FQNEAQ. The CDR3 is 12 residues long. The V end lost 7 bases, the J end lost 6 bases, and 10 bases lay between the germline ends. Here the CDR3 DNA reads TGTGCCAGCACCCGCCCGGGCAATGAGCAGTTCTTC. Its protein product is CASTRPGNEQFF.

The sample holds a few counts of this clonotype. The J gene is TRBJ2-1, the V gene TRBV4-3; D ambiguous. Germline CDR1 and CDR2: LGHNA and YSLEER. The ends were cut back, 0 bases at V and 0 bases at J, with 9 bases in the middle. This CDR3 region has 16 residues. This chain's CDR3 is CASSQESRNSYNEQFF. The DNA of the CDR3 is TGCGCCAGCAGCCAAGAGAGCAGGAACTCCTACAATGAGCAGTTCTTC.

This chain joins TRBV28 and TRBJ1-6, with a tentative D call TRBD1 (5 bases). CDR1 MDHEN and CDR2 SYDVKM come from the germline V gene. The CDR3 spans 12 residues. Trimming took 7 bases from V and 12 from J, leaving 13 bases between them. CDR3 protein: CASTPGALPLHF. The CDR3 DNA follows: TGTGCCAGCACCCCCGGGGCGTTACCCCTCCACTTT. Full variable domain (rest looked up from reference TRBV28 and TRBJ1-6): DVKVTQSSRYLVKRTGEKVFLECVQDMDHENMFWYRQDPGLGLRLIYFSYDVKMKEKGDIPEGYSVSREKKERFSLILESASTNQTSMYLCASTPGALPLHFGNGTRLTVT.

The sample holds a few counts of this clonotype. This rearrangement joins TRBV7-9 to TRBJ1-1; D unresolved. Looked up from germline, CDR1 is SEHNR and CDR2 is FQNEAQ (reference sequence). V lost 4 bases and J 4 bases, leaving 16 bases between the germline ends. CDR3 length equals 15 residues. Here the CDR3 DNA reads TGTGCCAGCAGCTGGTTCTCAACAGTTGGCACTGAAGCTTTCTTT. It is translated as CASSWFSTVGTEAFF.

This clonotype was observed a handful of times. The rearrangement joins TRBV12-3 or TRBV12-4 to TRBJ2-4; 9 bases match TRBD1. Germline trimming cut 8 bases from V and 3 bases from J; bases unmatched to any gene: 8. The CDR3 covers 15 residues. The CDR3 sequence: CASLDPTGGKNIQYF. In DNA, the CDR3 is TGTGCCAGCCTCGACCCGACAGGGGGCAAAAACATTCAGTACTTC.